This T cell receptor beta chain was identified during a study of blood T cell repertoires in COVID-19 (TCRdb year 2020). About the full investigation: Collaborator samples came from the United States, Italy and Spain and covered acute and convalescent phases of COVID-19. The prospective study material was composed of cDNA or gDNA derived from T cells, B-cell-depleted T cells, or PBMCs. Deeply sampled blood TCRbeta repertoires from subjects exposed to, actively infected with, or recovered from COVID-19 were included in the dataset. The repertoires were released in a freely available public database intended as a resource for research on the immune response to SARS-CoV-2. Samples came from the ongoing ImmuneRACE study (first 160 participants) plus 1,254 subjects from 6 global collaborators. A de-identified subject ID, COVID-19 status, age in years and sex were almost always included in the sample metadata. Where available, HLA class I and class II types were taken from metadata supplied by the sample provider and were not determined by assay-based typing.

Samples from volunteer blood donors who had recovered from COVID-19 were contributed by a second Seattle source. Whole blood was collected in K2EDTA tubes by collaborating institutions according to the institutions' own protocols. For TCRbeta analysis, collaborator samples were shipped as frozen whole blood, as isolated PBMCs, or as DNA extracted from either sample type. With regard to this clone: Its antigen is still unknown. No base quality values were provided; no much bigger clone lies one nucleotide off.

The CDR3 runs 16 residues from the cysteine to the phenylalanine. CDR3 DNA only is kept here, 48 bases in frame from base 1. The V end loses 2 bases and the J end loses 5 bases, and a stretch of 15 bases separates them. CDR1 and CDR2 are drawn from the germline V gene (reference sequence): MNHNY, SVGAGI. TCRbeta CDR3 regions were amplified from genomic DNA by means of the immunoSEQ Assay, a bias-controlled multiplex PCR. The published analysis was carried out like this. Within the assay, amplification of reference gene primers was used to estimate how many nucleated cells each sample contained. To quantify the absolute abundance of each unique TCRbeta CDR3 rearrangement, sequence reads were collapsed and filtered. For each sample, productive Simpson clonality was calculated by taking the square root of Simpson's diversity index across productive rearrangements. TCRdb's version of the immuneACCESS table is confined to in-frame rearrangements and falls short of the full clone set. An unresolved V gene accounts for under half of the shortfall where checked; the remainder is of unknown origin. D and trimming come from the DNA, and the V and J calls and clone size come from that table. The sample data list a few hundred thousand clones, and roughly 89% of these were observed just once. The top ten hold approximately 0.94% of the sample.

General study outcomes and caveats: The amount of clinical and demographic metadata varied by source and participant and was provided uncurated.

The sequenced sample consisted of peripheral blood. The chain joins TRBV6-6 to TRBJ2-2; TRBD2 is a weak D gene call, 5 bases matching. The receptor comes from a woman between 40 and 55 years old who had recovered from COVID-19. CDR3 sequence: CASSYLPVTRTGELFF. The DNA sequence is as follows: TGTGCCAGCAGTTACCTTCCGGTTACTAGAACCGGGGAGCTGTTTTTT.